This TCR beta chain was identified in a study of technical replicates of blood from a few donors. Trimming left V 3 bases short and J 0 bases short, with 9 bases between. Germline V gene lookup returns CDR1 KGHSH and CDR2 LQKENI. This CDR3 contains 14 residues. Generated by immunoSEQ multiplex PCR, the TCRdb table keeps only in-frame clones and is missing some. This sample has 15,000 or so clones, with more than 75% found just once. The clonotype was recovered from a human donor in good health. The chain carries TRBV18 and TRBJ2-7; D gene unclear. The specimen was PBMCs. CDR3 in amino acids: CASSPNPVSYEQYF. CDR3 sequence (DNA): TGTGCCAGCTCACCTAACCCGGTCTCCTACGAGCAGTACTTC.